These 23 T cell receptor beta chains were all obtained from the same sample, sequenced in a study of radiotherapy plus CTLA-4 blockade in lung cancer. Here immunoSEQ multiplex PCR was the method, and the copy in TCRdb shows in-frame clones only, minus some. The sample has 45,000 to 55,000 clones, 70% to 90% seen once. Sequences were derived from peripheral blood, sampled from a patient treated with radiotherapy plus ipilimumab. The receptors come from a human donor with non-small cell lung cancer whose response to radiotherapy plus ipilimumab could not be evaluated.

The V and J genes are TRBV28 and TRBJ2-7, with TRBD2 matching 7 bases. Germline V gene sequence: CDR1 MDHEN, CDR2 SYDVKM. The CDR3 is 17 residues long. V lost 5 bases, J lost 1 base, and 14 bases stayed unmatched. The DNA of the CDR3 is TGTGCCAGCAGTCCCCCGGGGAGGGAGTTGTTGTCCTACGAGCAGTACTTC. Translation: CASSPPGRELLSYEQYF.

Turning to this clone: Compared with germline, one end of the junction differs, possibly owing to a read error. Other nucleotide sequences from this sample produce the same CDR3. This chain joins TRBV6-1 and TRBJ1-2; D ambiguous. This CDR3 region has 16 residues. Germline CDR1 reads MNHNS; CDR2 reads SASEGT. This CDR3 reads CASSEAGGSRIYGYTF. For the CDR3, the DNA is TGTGCCAGCAGTGAAGCAGGCGGGAGTAGGATCTATGGTTACACCTTC.

The J gene is TRBJ1-2, the V gene TRBV6-5; 9 positions match TRBD1. The junction had 12 bases not matched to a gene; V was cut back by 6 bases and J by 4 bases. The germline V gene encodes CDR1 MNHEY and CDR2 SVGAGI. This CDR3 has 16 residues. CDR3 nucleotide sequence: TGTGCCAGCAGCTACCTTGACGTGACAGGGGGCTATGGCTACACCTTC. Amino acids: CASSYLDVTGGYGYTF.

J is TRBJ2-7 and V is TRBV27; the match to TRBD1 covers 8 bases. Unmatched junction bases numbered 3, after V lost 2 bases and J lost 0 bases. The CDR3 runs to 15 residues. Germline CDR1 MNHEY, CDR2 SMNVEV (reference sequence). CDR3 amino acids: CASSLRDRNSYEQYF. For the CDR3, the DNA is TGTGCCAGCAGTTTAAGGGACAGGAACTCCTACGAGCAGTACTTC.

The chain has TRBV10-1 and TRBJ2-1; D gene unclear. V lost 2 bases and J 5 bases, leaving 10 bases between the germline ends. This CDR3 is 14 amino acids long. Germline V gene sequence: CDR1 WNHNN, CDR2 SYGVQD (reference sequence). DNA for the CDR3: TGCGCCAGCAGTGAGGGTGGCCCTCACAATGAGCAGTTCTTC. Translation gives CASSEGGPHNEQFF.

This clone was observed once. The chain employs TRBV7-2 and TRBJ2-3, with TRBD2 identical over 13 bases. V lost 3 bases to trimming and J lost 4 bases; unmatched junction nucleotides: 4. The CDR3 is 16 residues long. CDR1 is SGHTA, CDR2 FQGNSA, per germline. The CDR3 DNA follows: TGTGCCAGCAGCTTGACTAGCGGGGGGCAAGCAGATACGCAGTATTTT. Translating it yields CASSLTSGGQADTQYF.

The chain is built from TRBV2 and TRBJ2-5; maybe TRBD1 (7 bases). The closer fit of TRBJ2-7 to the DNA end suggests the J call may be wrong. The germline CDR1 and CDR2 sequences are SNHLY and FYNNEI. This CDR3 contains 15 residues. The CDR3 DNA follows: TGTGCCAGCAGTGGGGGGGCCAGGGGGGCCTACGAGCAGTACTTC. As protein: CASSGGARGAYEQYF.

In this sample, this clone turned up a few times. V gene TRBV6-6 combines with J gene TRBJ2-7, with TRBD1 matching 8 bases. The CDR3 spans 14 residues. Germline V gene lookup returns CDR1 MNHNY and CDR2 SVGAGI (reference sequence). V shed 1 base and J 6 bases; nucleotides not matched to a gene: 5. CDR3 sequence (DNA): TGTGCCAGCAGTTACTTGGCAGGGACAGGCGAGCAGTACTTC. Protein: CASSYLAGTGEQYF.

J is TRBJ1-2 and V is TRBV29-1; D may be TRBD1 (5 bases). Germline-derived CDR1 and CDR2 are SQVTM and ANQGSEA. V dropped 3 bases and J dropped 2 bases, with 19 bases sitting between them. CDR3 size: 16 residues. CDR3 sequence reads: CSVDLVLTEINYGYTF. The CDR3 bases are TGCAGCGTTGATCTCGTTCTGACAGAGATCAACTATGGCTACACCTTC.

The J gene is TRBJ2-3, the V gene TRBV19; 8 nucleotides line up with TRBD2. There are 16 residues in the CDR3. The germline CDR1 and CDR2 sequences are LNHDA and SQIVND (reference sequence). V shed 5 bases, J shed 0 bases, and the junction held 7 bases outside the gene matches. CDR3 residues: CASSLLASGSTDTQYF. CDR3 DNA sequence: TGTGCCAGTAGTCTTCTGGCTAGCGGGAGCACAGATACGCAGTATTTT.

The chain carries TRBV7-8 and TRBJ2-3; 9 bases line up with TRBD2. Germline assignment: CDR1 SGHVS and CDR2 FQNEAQ. The V segment lost 2 bases and the J segment 1 base; nucleotides outside the gene matches: 16. The CDR3 is made up of 20 amino acids. The CDR3 spells CASSLPAGGHSPFGTDTQYF. The DNA for the CDR3 is TGTGCCAGCAGCTTACCGGCGGGGGGGCACTCCCCATTCGGCACAGATACGCAGTATTTT.

The CDR3 region is CSVRQSYGYTF. The CDR3 DNA follows: TGCAGTGTCCGACAGTCCTATGGCTACACCTTC. V gene TRBV20-1 combines with J gene TRBJ1-2, with a tentative D call TRBD1 (5 bases). CDR1 is DFQATT, CDR2 SNEGSKA, per germline (reference sequence). V was shortened by 7 bases and J by 4 bases, with 10 bases between the two germline ends. The CDR3 spans 11 residues.

The chain combines TRBV10-2 with TRBJ2-1; TRBD2 aligns across 7 bases. The CDR3 is 15 amino acids. Germline lookup yields CDR1 WSHSY and CDR2 SAAADI. With 7 bases clipped from V and 10 bases from J, the junction kept 16 bases outside the gene matches. The DNA of the CDR3 is TGCGCCAGCAAGGGAACCAGCGGGGCTCTGGGGGAGCAGTTCTTC. Amino acid sequence: CASKGTSGALGEQFF.

The chain has TRBV4-1 and TRBJ2-5; D is perhaps TRBD1 (6 bases). The J call may not be correct, given that the DNA end is closer to TRBJ2-7. CDR1 is MGHRA and CDR2 is YSYEKL in the germline V gene. The CDR3 spans 15 residues. The CDR3 DNA follows: TGCGCCAGCAGCCAAGTGGGGACAAGGGATGGCGAGCAGTACTTC. It yields the protein CASSQVGTRDGEQYF.

This clone showed up just once. V gene TRBV9 combines with J gene TRBJ1-2, with TRBD1 matching 8 bases. Losses at the gene ends were 4 bases for V and 4 bases for J; bases not matched to a gene: 9. This CDR3 contains 15 residues. The germline V gene encodes CDR1 SGDLS and CDR2 YYNGEE. As DNA, the CDR3 is TGTGCCAGCAGCACTGGACAGGGAGCTGGCTATGGCTACACCTTC. Residues: CASSTGQGAGYGYTF.

The chain recombines TRBV15 with TRBJ2-5; D is possibly TRBD1 (5 bases). TRBJ2-7 explains the end of the DNA better; the J call may be wrong. The CDR3 extends over 13 amino acids. Germline V gene sequence: CDR1 LNHNV, CDR2 YYDKDF (reference sequence). CDR3 region: CATSRLQGYEQYF. Here the CDR3 DNA reads TGTGCCACCAGCAGACTCCAGGGATACGAGCAGTACTTC.

The V gene is TRBV4-1, the J gene TRBJ2-5; 7 bases are a match to TRBD2. CDR1 is MGHRA, CDR2 YSYEKL, per germline. The CDR3 runs to 17 residues. Trimming cost V 4 bases and J 4 bases; bases outside gene matches: 15. CDR3 region: CASSPGRESGVGETQYF. DNA of the CDR3: TGCGCCAGCAGCCCTGGGCGGGAGTCAGGAGTAGGAGAGACCCAGTACTTC.

This sequence joins TRBV21-1 and TRBJ2-7; TRBD2, the table's D call, was not compared with the DNA. TRBV21-1 is flagged as a pseudogene. The CDR3 runs 10 residues. CDR3: CATPRYEQYF. CDR3 bases: TGTGCCACTCCGCGCTACGAGCAGTACTTC.

This clone was observed a few times. The J gene is TRBJ2-5, the V gene TRBV15; the match to TRBD2 covers 9 bases. Germline assignment: CDR1 LNHNV and CDR2 YYDKDF (reference sequence). The CDR3 is 15 amino acids. The V and J ends lost 4 bases and 2 bases, in that order; junction bases with no gene match: 5. The CDR3 loop reads CATSKSGRTQETQYF. The CDR3 DNA sequence: TGTGCCACCAGCAAGAGCGGGAGGACTCAAGAGACCCAGTACTTC. Full variable domain (missing parts from reference TRBV15 and TRBJ2-5): DAMVIQNPRYQVTQFGKPVTLSCSQTLNHNVMYWYQQKSSQAPKLLFHYYDKDFNNEADTPDNFQSRRPNTSFCFLDIRSPGLGDTAMYLCATSKSGRTQETQYFGPGTRLLVL.

The V gene is TRBV6-6, the J gene TRBJ1-5; possibly TRBD1 for D (5 bases). Trimming removed 4 bases at V and 5 bases at J, with 15 bases between. The CDR3 covers 15 residues. The germline CDR1 and CDR2 sequences are MNHNY and SVGAGI (reference sequence). CDR3 in DNA: TGTGCCAGCAGTTCGGGAGGGGCGCAGGATCAGCCCCAGCATTTT. It codes for CASSSGGAQDQPQHF.

The V and J genes are TRBV5-6 and TRBJ2-7, with 8 bases aligning to TRBD1. V lost 2 bases to trimming and J lost 6 bases; unmatched junction nucleotides: 4. The germline gives CDR1 SGHDT, CDR2 YYEEEE. The CDR3 is 13 residues long. The CDR3 sequence: CASSFGRGREQYF. CDR3 DNA: TGTGCCAGCAGCTTCGGCAGGGGGCGCGAGCAGTACTTC.

This chain uses TRBV6-6 with TRBJ2-5; 9 nucleotides match TRBD1. V was clipped by 8 bases and J by 0 bases; unmatched bases: 7. The CDR3 runs 15 residues. The germline V gene encodes CDR1 MNHNY and CDR2 SVGAGI (reference sequence). The CDR3 reads CASFPGQGYQETQYF. For the CDR3, the DNA is TGTGCCAGCTTCCCGGGACAGGGTTACCAAGAGACCCAGTACTTC.

The chain links TRBV27 to TRBJ2-7; no reliable D call. Between the trimmed V and J ends, which lost 7 bases and 5 bases, there was a span of 18 bases. Per the germline V gene, CDR1 is MNHEY and CDR2 is SMNVEV (reference sequence). The CDR3 has 14 amino acids. The CDR3 reads CASKMTRRTHEQYF. CDR3 DNA sequence: TGTGCCAGCAAAATGACTCGCCGCACCCACGAGCAGTACTTC.